These 14 T cell receptor beta chains were sequenced from one sample in a study of cytomegalovirus exposure and HLA in healthy donors. Vbeta (60) and Jbeta (13) primers were used in the PCR. Profiling relied on immunoSEQ multiplex PCR, and the TCRdb table lists in-frame clones only, not all of them. The sample lists approximately 150,000 clones, 80% occurring once. Source material: PBMCs. These receptors were taken from a man aged 25-40 years in good health and CMV-seropositive.

The genes are TRBV10-3 and TRBJ2-3, with 8 bases lining up with TRBD2. The CDR3 covers 15 residues. Trimming took 0 bases from V and 3 from J; bases not matched to a gene: 2. Germline-derived CDR1 and CDR2 are ENHRY and SYGVKD. The CDR3 nucleotides read TGTGCCATCAGTGAGTCGGGACTAGAGACAGATACGCAGTATTTT. Its protein product is CAISESGLETDTQYF.

V gene TRBV19 combines with J gene TRBJ2-7, with a weak D call TRBD2 (6 bases). The CDR3 consists of 15 residues. Trimming removed 7 bases at V and 2 bases at J, with 18 bases between. Germline CDR1 reads LNHDA; CDR2 reads SQIVND (reference sequence). The CDR3 sequence: CASTPGGGLAYEQYF. CDR3 nucleotide sequence: TGTGCCAGTACCCCGGGTGGGGGACTCGCCTACGAGCAGTACTTC.

This chain joins TRBV9 and TRBJ1-1; 7 bases are shared with TRBD1. CDR3 size: 16 residues. Germline V gene sequence: CDR1 SGDLS, CDR2 YYNGEE. Trimming cost V 3 bases and J 2 bases; bases outside gene matches: 10. CDR3 sequence: CASSAIDRDLNTEAFF. DNA for the CDR3: TGTGCCAGCAGCGCCATAGACAGGGATTTAAACACTGAAGCTTTCTTT.

The genes are TRBV10-3 and TRBJ1-1, with a possible D match to TRBD1 (6 bases). V lost 5 bases, J lost 4 bases, and 26 bases lay in between. This CDR3 is 18 amino acids long. Germline-derived CDR1 and CDR2 are ENHRY and SYGVKD. The CDR3 DNA is TGTGCCATCAGTCCAAACGCGGGGGGCGGGTCGGGCCGCACTGAAGCTTTCTTT. This gives the protein CAISPNAGGGSGRTEAFF.

The V gene is TRBV14, the J gene TRBJ2-2; 7 bases match TRBD1. The CDR3 consists of 15 residues. The V segment lost 4 bases and the J segment 3 bases; nucleotides outside the gene matches: 5. The V gene's germline CDR1 is SGHDN and CDR2 FVKESK. The CDR3 is CASSRGDRYTGELFF. DNA of the CDR3: TGTGCCAGCAGCCGAGGGGACAGATACACCGGGGAGCTGTTTTTT.

This clone was seen once. One junction end disagrees with the germline gene, perhaps due to a read error. This sequence joins TRBV7-2 and TRBJ1-1; TRBD1 agrees at 7 bases. The germline CDR1 and CDR2 sequences are SGHTA and FQGNSA. The CDR3 runs to 9 residues. The CDR3 bases are TGTGCCAGCAGCTCGGGACAGACCTTT. Protein product: CASSSGQTF.

The chain recombines TRBV27 with TRBJ1-1; D might be TRBD1 (5 bases). This CDR3 is 15 amino acids long. Trimming cost V 2 bases and J 3 bases, with 13 bases left between them. In germline, CDR1 is MNHEY, CDR2 SMNVEV (reference sequence). CDR3 loop: CASSLRLRADTEAFF. The CDR3 DNA reads as TGTGCCAGCAGTTTACGTCTCAGGGCCGACACTGAAGCTTTCTTT.

The CDR3 loop is CASSLRIRSTEAFF. DNA for the CDR3: TGTGCCAGCAGTTTACGCATCAGAAGCACTGAAGCTTTCTTT. The chain joins TRBV28 to TRBJ1-1; D uncertain. There are 14 residues in the CDR3. Trimming pared 2 bases from V and 4 bases from J, leaving 11 bases between. Germline CDR1 reads MDHEN; CDR2 reads SYDVKM.

The chain couples TRBV6-5 to TRBJ1-1, with TRBD1 as a possible D gene (5 bases). The CDR3 totals 12 residues. Trimming cost V 7 bases and J 3 bases, with 9 bases left between them. The germline V gene encodes CDR1 MNHEY and CDR2 SVGAGI. This CDR3 is CASIDSYTEAFF. DNA of the CDR3: TGTGCCAGCATCGACAGTTACACTGAAGCTTTCTTT.

The rearrangement links TRBV4-1 to TRBJ2-3; 10 nucleotides align to TRBD2. The V gene end was trimmed by 6 bases and the J gene end by 3 bases; junction bases not matched to a gene: 12. Germline-derived CDR1 and CDR2 are MGHRA and YSYEKL. The CDR3 spans 17 residues. Here the CDR3 reads CASSPRARTSGTDTQYF. CDR3 DNA sequence: TGCGCCAGCAGTCCCCGAGCTAGGACTAGCGGAACAGATACGCAGTATTTT.

This clone was detected a few times. The junction departs from germline at one end; a sequencing error may be responsible. This chain uses TRBV7-2 with TRBJ1-6, with 8 bases that match TRBD1. Germline V CDR1 and CDR2: SGHTA, FQGNSA. This CDR3 is built from 14 residues. DNA for the CDR3: TGCGCAGGGGGCGAGGGCCCACGGGATTCACCCCTCCACTTT. Translation gives CAGGEGPRDSPLHF.

This clone was picked up a small number of times. The chain has TRBV7-9 and TRBJ1-2; D is uncertain. The CDR3 sequence is 17 residues long. With 5 bases removed from V and 0 bases from J, the gap between germline ends came to 19 bases. Germline CDR1 and CDR2: SEHNR and FQNEAQ (reference sequence). CDR3 region: CASSHLRLKPTNYGYTF. The CDR3 DNA is TGTGCCAGCAGCCATCTCCGTCTAAAGCCAACTAACTATGGCTACACCTTC.

V and J are TRBV5-1 and TRBJ1-1, with D possibly being TRBD1 (6 bases). There are 12 residues in the CDR3. With 4 bases removed from V and 10 bases from J, the gap between germline ends came to 14 bases. Germline CDR1 is SGHRS and CDR2 is YFSETQ. DNA of the CDR3: TGCGCCAGCAGCCAGAGCAGGGGCCTAGCTTTCTTT. Translation: CASSQSRGLAFF. The complete variable domain, with remaining parts taken from reference TRBV5-1 and TRBJ1-1, reads KAGVTQTPRYLIKTRGQQVTLSCSPISGHRSVSWYQQTPGQGLQFLFEYFSETQRNKGNFPGRFSGRQFSNSRSEMNVSTLELGDSALYLCASSQSRGLAFFGQGTRLTVV.

The chain recombines TRBV27 with TRBJ1-5; a possible D gene is TRBD1 (5 bases). Trimming took off 6 bases at V and 0 bases at J, with 9 bases between the two ends. This CDR3 contains 14 residues. CDR1 and CDR2 (germline): MNHEY, SMNVEV (reference sequence). The CDR3 DNA is TGTGCCAGCAGCCAGGGATATAGCAATCAGCCCCAGCATTTT. Residues: CASSQGYSNQPQHF.